This paragraph reports one T cell receptor (beta chain). The antigen is unknown. This record comes from a study of cytomegalovirus exposure and HLA in healthy donors. Study-wide points: It was approximately 170 TCR beta chains that were listed as cytomegalovirus-associated. Analysis performed later showed TCR beta chains linked to HLA being more clonally expanded than equally common others.

The germline V and J ends were trimmed by 0 bases and 0 bases, with 5 bases remaining between them. Germline CDR1 is MNHEY and CDR2 is SVGAGI. The CDR3 sequence is 14 residues long. The PCR had 60 Vbeta and 13 Jbeta primers. Profiled with immunoSEQ multiplex PCR; TCRdb holds only in-frame clones, not every one. In the table there are 160,000 or so clones, around four fifths of which are singletons. The sequence was collected from a man under 40 in good health and CMV-seronegative. The sample was PBMCs. The rearrangement links TRBV6-5 to TRBJ1-2; D gene uncertain. Here the CDR3 DNA reads TGTGCCAGCAGTTACTCGGCAGCTAACTATGGCTACACCTTC. Translation: CASSYSAANYGYTF.